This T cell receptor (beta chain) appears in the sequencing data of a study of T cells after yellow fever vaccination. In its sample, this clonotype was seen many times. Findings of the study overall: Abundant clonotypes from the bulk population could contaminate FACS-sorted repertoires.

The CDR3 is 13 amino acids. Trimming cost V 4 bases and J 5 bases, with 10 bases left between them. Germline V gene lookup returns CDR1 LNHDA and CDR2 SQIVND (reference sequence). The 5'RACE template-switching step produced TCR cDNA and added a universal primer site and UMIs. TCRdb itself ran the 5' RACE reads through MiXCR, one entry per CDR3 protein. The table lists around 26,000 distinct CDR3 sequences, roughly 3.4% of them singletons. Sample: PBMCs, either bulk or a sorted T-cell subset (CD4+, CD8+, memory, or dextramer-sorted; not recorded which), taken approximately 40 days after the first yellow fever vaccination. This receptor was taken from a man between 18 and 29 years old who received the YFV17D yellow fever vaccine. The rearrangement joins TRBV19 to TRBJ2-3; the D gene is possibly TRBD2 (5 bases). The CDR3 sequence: CASSRLLEDTQYF. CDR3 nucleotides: TGTGCCAGTAGTAGGCTACTAGAAGATACGCAGTATTTT.